The text below deals with one TCR beta chain. This sample was included in a study of OX40 agonist ivuxolimab in advanced cancers. Across the study: Having had anti-PD-1, anti-PD-L1 or anti-CTLA-4 therapy before was allowed, and approximately 40% had some.

Only in-frame clones appear in the TCRdb table, and some are missing; sequencing was by immunoSEQ multiplex PCR. The sample has 99,000 or so clones, around 96% seen once. Specimen: CD4+ or CD8+ T cells sorted from blood, collected in a trial of the OX40 agonist ivuxolimab. This TCR came from an adult with an advanced solid tumor such as melanoma, head and neck, liver or kidney cancer.

The CDR3 bases are TGCAGTGTAGGCGACTCCTACGAGCAGTACTTC. The encoded protein is CSVGDSYEQYF. The chain joins TRBV20-1 to TRBJ2-5; D is ambiguous. Judging by the DNA end, TRBJ2-7 fits better; the J call may be wrong. The CDR3 has 11 residues. Germline-derived CDR1 and CDR2 are DFQATT and SNEGSKA (reference sequence).